These T cell receptor beta chains were read from a single sample in a study of T cell responses to AZD1222 COVID-19 vaccine. Profiled with immunoSEQ multiplex PCR; TCRdb holds only in-frame clones, not every one. The sample has 75,000 to 100,000 clones, approximately 87% seen once; the top ten hold about 25%. The sequencing here drew on peripheral blood, taken on day 0 of AZD1222 vaccination. The receptors derive from an adult in good health. The CDR3 runs from the conserved cysteine through the conserved F or W. D genes are given only for firm matches. Some rows mark clone size as missing; the rest say once, few, many or name a class of expanded clone.

NA	TRBD2	TRBV10-3	TRBJ2-7	CAISELAGGMEQYF	TGTGCCATCAGTGAGCTAGCGGGGGGAATGGAGCAGTACTTC
NA	NA	TRBV7-2	TRBJ2-7	CASSHNKQLIEQYF	TGTGCCAGCAGCCATAACAAACAACTAATAGAGCAGTACTTC
NA	NA	TRBV18	TRBJ2-5	CASSPRGETQYF	TGTGCCAGCTCTCCGAGGGGGGAGACCCAGTACTTC
NA	TRBD1	TRBV4-2	TRBJ1-1	CASSQAGTANTEAFF	TGTGCCAGCAGCCAAGCGGGGACAGCGAACACTGAAGCTTTCTTT
NA	NA	TRBV28	TRBJ2-7	CASSSPHYEQYF	TGTGCCAGCAGTTCCCCACACTACGAGCAGTACTTC
NA	NA	TRBV6-1	TRBJ2-6	CASSDPLFPGANVLTF	TGTGCCAGCAGTGACCCGCTGTTCCCTGGGGCCAACGTCCTGACTTTC
NA	NA	TRBV6-5	TRBJ2-3	CASSGVLRTDTQYF	TGTGCCAGCAGCGGGGTCCTTCGCACAGATACGCAGTATTTT
once	NA	TRBV3-1/TRBV3-2	TRBJ1-4	CASSQVEKLFF	TGTGCCAGCAGCCAAGTTGAAAAACTGTTTTTT
NA	NA	TRBV7-2	TRBJ2-1	CASSLQGRHNEQFF	TGTGCCAGCAGCTTACAAGGGCGACACAATGAGCAGTTCTTC
once	NA	TRBV11-3	TRBJ2-2	CASSPGGPPNTGELFF	TGTGCCAGCAGCCCCGGGGGGCCTCCGAACACCGGGGAGCTGTTTTTT
NA	NA	TRBV7-2	TRBJ1-5	CASSLEFGGGHQPQHF	TGTGCCAGCAGCTTAGAGTTCGGGGGGGGGCACCAGCCCCAGCATTTT
NA	TRBD2	TRBV4-3	TRBJ2-7	CASSLRLAGGYEQYF	TGCGCCAGCAGCCTCAGACTAGCGGGAGGGTACGAGCAGTACTTC
NA	TRBD1	TRBV24-1	TRBJ2-7	CATSETHRGWF	TGTGCCACCAGTGAGACCCACAGGGGGTGGTTC
NA	NA	TRBV11-3	TRBJ2-1	CASSLRQGRDGEQFF	TGTGCCAGCAGCCTCCGTCAGGGGAGGGACGGTGAGCAGTTCTTC
NA	NA	TRBV2	TRBJ1-5	CASSELDSNQPQHF	TGTGCCAGCAGTGAGTTAGATAGCAATCAGCCCCAGCATTTT
NA	NA	TRBV27	TRBJ1-6	CASSPPGGALHF	TGTGCCAGCAGTCCGCCGGGGGGAGCCCTCCACTTT
NA	NA	TRBV24-1	TRBJ1-1	CATSGVKGTEAFF	TGTGCCACCAGTGGGGTGAAGGGTACTGAAGCTTTCTTT
NA	NA	TRBV3-1/TRBV3-2	TRBJ1-5	CASSQRRRGKQPQHF	TGTGCCAGCAGCCAGCGCAGGAGGGGCAAACAGCCCCAGCATTTT
NA	TRBD2	TRBV7-9	TRBJ2-5	CASSSSGTSGELQETQYF	TGTGCCAGCAGCTCCTCCGGGACTAGCGGGGAGTTACAAGAGACCCAGTACTTC
few	NA	TRBV19	TRBJ2-7	CASSRDSFYEQYF	TGTGCCAGTAGCCGGGACTCCTTCTACGAGCAGTACTTC
once	TRBD2	TRBV28	TRBJ2-7	CASSLWGGLAGGSDEQYF	TGTGCCAGCAGTTTATGGGGTGGACTAGCGGGAGGGAGCGACGAGCAGTACTTC
NA	NA	TRBV5-6	TRBJ2-3	CASSLYGGVTDTQYF	TGTGCCAGCAGCTTGTACGGCGGTGTCACAGATACGCAGTATTTT
NA	TRBD2	TRBV7-9	TRBJ2-7	CASSPTDGGYEQYF	TGTGCCAGCAGCCCAACCGACGGGGGGTACGAGCAGTACTTC
NA	NA	TRBV5-1	TRBJ1-1	CASSTEGVTEAFF	TGCGCCAGCAGCACGGAGGGGGTCACTGAAGCTTTCTTT
NA	TRBD1	TRBV28	TRBJ2-7	CASSLSGTGSHEQYF	TGTGCCAGCAGTTTGTCCGGGACAGGGAGCCACGAGCAGTACTTC
NA	NA	TRBV30	TRBJ2-1	CAWSLSSSYNEQFF	TGTGCCTGGAGTCTGTCTTCATCCTACAATGAGCAGTTCTTC
NA	TRBD1	TRBV5-1	TRBJ1-6	CASSGGQGNNSPLHF	TGCGCCAGCAGCGGGGGACAGGGAAATAATTCACCCCTCCACTTT
few	NA	TRBV10-3	TRBJ2-2	CAIRGRANTGELFF	TGTGCCATCAGGGGCAGGGCCAACACCGGGGAGCTGTTTTTT
NA	TRBD1	TRBV11-2	TRBJ1-5	CASSRNRGNQPQHF	TGTGCCAGCAGCCGAAACAGGGGGAATCAGCCCCAGCATTTT
NA	NA	TRBV9	TRBJ2-6	CASSVVGSGANVLTF	TGTGCCAGCAGCGTAGTCGGCTCTGGGGCCAACGTCCTGACTTTC
NA	NA	TRBV19	TRBJ1-1	CASSITGMNTEAFF	TGTGCCAGTAGTATAACAGGGATGAACACTGAAGCTTTCTTT
NA	NA	TRBV3-1/TRBV3-2	TRBJ2-7	CASSQEHGEQYF	TGTGCCAGCAGCCAAGAGCATGGCGAGCAGTACTTC
NA	TRBD1	TRBV30	TRBJ1-2	CACPPGGGYGYTF	TGTGCCTGCCCCCCAGGGGGCGGATATGGCTACACCTTC
NA	NA	TRBV9	TRBJ1-6	CASSVATGLDSPLHF	TGTGCCAGCAGCGTAGCGACAGGTCTGGATTCACCCCTCCACTTT
NA	TRBD2	TRBV3-1/TRBV3-2	TRBJ2-7	CASRRTSGGPYEQYF	TGTGCCAGCAGACGGACTAGCGGGGGACCCTACGAGCAGTACTTC
NA	NA	TRBV7-2	TRBJ1-3	CASSLASGGDGNTIYF	TGTGCCAGCAGCTTAGCCTCTGGGGGGGATGGAAACACCATATATTTT
NA	NA	TRBV6-5	TRBJ1-2	CASSSSGRYGYTF	TGTGCCAGCAGTTCTTCAGGAAGATATGGCTACACCTTC
NA	NA	TRBV4-3	TRBJ2-7	CASSQKVLGEQYF	TGCGCCAGCAGCCAAAAAGTCTTGGGCGAGCAGTACTTC
NA	NA	TRBV19	TRBJ1-5	CAISRQINQPQHF	TGTGCCATCTCCCGGCAGATCAATCAGCCCCAGCATTTT
NA	TRBD2	TRBV2	TRBJ2-6	CASFSGRVSGANVLTF	TGTGCCAGCTTTAGCGGGAGAGTCTCTGGGGCCAACGTCCTGACTTTC
NA	NA	TRBV6-5	TRBJ1-5	CASSYAGNNQPQHF	TGTGCCAGCAGTTACGCTGGGAACAATCAGCCCCAGCATTTT
NA	NA	TRBV5-8	TRBJ2-1	CASSLDRSSYNEQFF	TGTGCCAGCAGCTTGGATAGGAGCTCCTACAATGAGCAGTTCTTC
NA	NA	TRBV19	TRBJ2-7	CASRTGTYEQYF	TGTGCCAGTAGGACAGGTACCTACGAGCAGTACTTC
NA	TRBD1	TRBV27	TRBJ2-7	CASRIVQTGSYEQYF	TGTGCCAGCAGGATAGTACAGACAGGGTCCTACGAGCAGTACTTC
NA	TRBD2	TRBV30	TRBJ2-1	CAWSTSGINEQFF	TGTGCCTGGAGTACTAGCGGAATCAATGAGCAGTTCTTC
few	NA	TRBV5-1	TRBJ2-7	CASSLEYEQYF	TGCGCCAGCAGCTTGGAGTACGAGCAGTACTTC
NA	TRBD1	TRBV5-1	TRBJ1-1	CASSLGTGVTEAFF	TGCGCCAGCAGCTTGGGGACAGGGGTTACTGAAGCTTTCTTT
NA	NA	TRBV25-1	TRBJ2-7	CASSGDRDSYEQYF	TGTGCCAGCAGTGGTGACAGAGATTCCTACGAGCAGTACTTC
NA	TRBD1	TRBV15	TRBJ1-2	CATSSAGTGVGKSGYTF	TGTGCCACCAGCAGCGCCGGGACAGGGGTTGGGAAATCTGGCTACACCTTC